This T cell receptor beta chain was recorded in a study of blood T cell repertoires in COVID-19. For the study at large: The origin of the acute and convalescent COVID-19 samples was the United States, Italy and Spain. Sources were T cells, B-cell-depleted T cells, or PBMCs; the material itself was cDNA or gDNA.

Per the study methods: Amplification with reference gene primers provided the estimates of nucleated cell counts. Profiled with immunoSEQ multiplex PCR; TCRdb holds only in-frame clones, not every one. V, J and clone size are taken as reported in that table, and D and trimming were inferred from the DNA itself. The sample yields 120,000 or so clones, roughly 70% seen once. With 5 bases removed from V and 3 bases from J, the gap between germline ends came to 19 bases. This CDR3 contains 16 residues. Looked up from germline, CDR1 is SEHNR and CDR2 is FQNEAQ (reference sequence). V and J are TRBV7-9 and TRBJ1-1; D is uncertain. Sequencing was done on a sample of peripheral blood. This receptor was taken from a human donor with acute or convalescent COVID-19. The donor label of this sample is uncertain. CDR3 loop: CASSPRRVVEDTEAFF. The CDR3 DNA is TGTGCCAGCAGCCCGAGGCGGGTAGTAGAGGACACTGAAGCTTTCTTT.